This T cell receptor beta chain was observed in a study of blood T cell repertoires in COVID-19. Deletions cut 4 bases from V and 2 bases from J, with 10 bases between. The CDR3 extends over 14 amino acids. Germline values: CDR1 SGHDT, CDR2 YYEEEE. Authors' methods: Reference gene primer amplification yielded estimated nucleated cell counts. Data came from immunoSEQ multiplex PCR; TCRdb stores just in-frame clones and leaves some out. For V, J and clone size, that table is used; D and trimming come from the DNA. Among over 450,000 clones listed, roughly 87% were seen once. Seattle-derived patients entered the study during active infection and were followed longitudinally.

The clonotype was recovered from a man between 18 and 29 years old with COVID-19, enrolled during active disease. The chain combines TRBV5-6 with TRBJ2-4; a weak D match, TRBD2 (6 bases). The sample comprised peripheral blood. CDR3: CASSSGLTKNIQYF. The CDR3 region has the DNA TGTGCCAGCAGCAGCGGGCTAACCAAAAACATTCAGTACTTC.